Each of the 15 T cell receptor beta chains below was sequenced from the same sample in a study of blood T cells in healthy people across ages. A sample-barcoded 5' primer and a J-beta primer mix were used in a second PCR of roughly 6 to 11 cycles. TCRdb re-analysed the 5' RACE reads in MiXCR, keeping a single row per CDR3 protein. The sample holds 700,000 to 850,000 distinct CDR3 sequences; roughly 50% are singletons and the top ten take 40% to 50%. The sample consisted of blood. These TCRs come from a man older than 75 in good health.

This clonotype was seen a handful of times. The chain employs TRBV6-2 or TRBV6-3 and TRBJ2-5; 9 positions match TRBD2. This CDR3 has 17 residues. V lost 2 bases, J lost 5 bases, and 12 bases stayed unmatched. Germline lookup yields CDR1 MNHEY and CDR2 SVGEGT. This CDR3 reads CASSYTGLARRGETQYF. CDR3 sequence (DNA): TGTGCCAGCAGTTACACCGGACTAGCGAGGAGGGGGGAGACCCAGTACTTC.

This clonotype was detected a few times. The V gene is TRBV5-6, the J gene TRBJ1-4, with 8 bases matching TRBD1. Germline CDR1 is SGHDT and CDR2 is YYEEEE. The CDR3 has 14 amino acids. The junction had 7 bases not matched to a gene; V was cut back by 4 bases and J by 8 bases. The CDR3 sequence is CASSPAGGWEKLFF. The CDR3, as DNA: TGTGCCAGCAGCCCCGCAGGGGGCTGGGAAAAACTGTTTTTT. The variable domain in full, with the rest retrieved from reference TRBV5-6 and TRBJ1-4, is DAGVTQSPTHLIKTRGQQVTLRCSPKSGHDTVSWYQQALGQGPQFIFQYYEEEERQRGNFPDRFSGHQFPNYSSELNVNALLLGDSALYLCASSPAGGWEKLFFGSGTQLSVL.

CDR3 residues: CSASRVVKGEQYF. The CDR3, as DNA: TGCAGTGCTAGTCGGGTCGTTAAAGGGGAGCAGTACTTC. The chain couples TRBV20-1 to TRBJ2-4; the D gene could be TRBD1 or TRBD2 (5 bases each). Germline CDR1 reads DFQATT; CDR2 reads SNEGSKA (reference sequence). CDR3 length: 13 amino acids. Trimming removed 3 bases from V and 13 bases from J, with 19 bases in between.

The rearrangement uses TRBV9 and TRBJ2-4; no definite D call. The ends were cut back, 0 bases at V and 13 bases at J, with 23 bases in the middle. The CDR3 runs 16 residues. Per germline, CDR1 SGDLS and CDR2 YYNGEE. CDR3 sequence reads: CASSVGEDLAYSEQYF. In nucleotides, the CDR3 is TGTGCCAGCAGCGTAGGTGAGGATTTGGCGTACTCGGAGCAGTACTTC.

The chain joins TRBV5-1 to TRBJ1-4; D unclear. Trimming took 0 bases from V and 0 from J, leaving 12 bases between them. The CDR3 covers 17 residues. Germline V lookup: CDR1 SGHRS, CDR2 YFSETQ. The CDR3 is CASSLAASTATNEKLFF. The CDR3 bases are TGCGCCAGCAGCTTGGCAGCTTCGACGGCAACTAATGAAAAACTGTTTTTT. The full variable domain, completed using reference TRBV5-1 and TRBJ1-4, is KAGVTQTPRYLIKTRGQQVTLSCSPISGHRSVSWYQQTPGQGLQFLFEYFSETQRNKGNFPGRFSGRQFSNSRSEMNVSTLELGDSALYLCASSLAASTATNEKLFFGSGTQLSVL.

About this clonotype itself: A single base separates this from a much larger clone, so it may be a read error. The rearrangement joins TRBV29-1 to TRBJ2-1; weak D call: TRBD2 (5 bases). The CDR3 length is 13 residues. From germline, CDR1 is SQVTM and CDR2 ANQGSEA. CDR3 in DNA: TGCAGTTCCGGGGTAAACTCCTACAATGAGCAGTTCTTC. Its protein is CSSGVNSYNEQFF.

The chain employs TRBV4-1 and TRBJ2-1; TRBD2 matches at 14 bases. CDR1 MGHRA and CDR2 YSYEKL come from the germline V gene. J gave up 12 bases and V 2 bases, and 3 bases lay outside the gene matches. This CDR3 is built from 14 residues. CDR3 sequence: CASSQLGLAGVQFF. The DNA of the CDR3 is TGCGCCAGCAGCCAACTGGGACTAGCGGGAGTGCAGTTCTTC.

The chain combines TRBV20-1 with TRBJ2-1; the match to TRBD2 covers 8 bases. V was clipped by 0 bases and J by 6 bases; unmatched bases: 13. The CDR3 covers 17 residues. Germline-derived CDR1 and CDR2 are DFQATT and SNEGSKA (reference sequence). The CDR3 loop reads CSARDAGGAGVINEQFF. Written as DNA, the CDR3 is TGCAGTGCTAGAGATGCGGGGGGAGCGGGAGTCATCAATGAGCAGTTCTTC.

This clonotype was detected a few times. The chain couples TRBV6-2 or TRBV6-3 to TRBJ2-3; TRBD2 aligns across 12 bases. The CDR3 is 14 residues long. Trimming removed 5 bases from V and 14 bases from J; junction bases left unmatched: 11. Germline V gene sequence: CDR1 MNHEY, CDR2 SVGEGT. CDR3 protein: CASSLTSGSGYAYF. The CDR3 DNA is TGTGCCAGCAGTCTGACTAGCGGGAGTGGATACGCGTATTTT.

The CDR3 DNA follows: TGTGCCAGCAGTCCGCCGGACGCCTACAATGAGCAGTTCTTC. Its protein is CASSPPDAYNEQFF. The chain couples TRBV27 to TRBJ2-1; D gene uncertain. The CDR3 is 14 amino acids. V lost 5 bases, J lost 2 bases, and 10 bases lay in between. Germline loops: CDR1 MNHEY, CDR2 SMNVEV (reference sequence).

The chain combines TRBV20-1 with TRBJ2-5, with D tentatively TRBD1 (5 bases). Germline lookup yields CDR1 DFQATT and CDR2 SNEGSKA (reference sequence). The CDR3 consists of 13 residues. The ends were cut back, 6 bases at V and 4 bases at J, with 15 bases in the middle. Here the CDR3 DNA reads TGCAGTGCCTATTTCAGGGATCGAGAGACCCAGTACTTC. Protein product: CSAYFRDRETQYF.

The rearrangement uses TRBV3-1 and TRBJ2-7; D not certain. This CDR3 has 12 amino acids. Trimming pared 0 bases from V and 7 bases from J, leaving 7 bases between. Germline CDR1 is LGHDT and CDR2 is YNNKEL (reference sequence). CDR3: CASSQEKGEQYF. The CDR3 coding sequence is TGTGCCAGCAGCCAAGAGAAGGGAGAGCAGTACTTC.

This clonotype has just one count. This chain links TRBV27 with TRBJ2-7; 8 positions agree with TRBD1. The CDR3 runs to 15 residues. Germline CDR1 MNHEY, CDR2 SMNVEV (reference sequence). Losses at the gene ends were 6 bases for V and 7 bases for J; bases not matched to a gene: 14. The chain's CDR3 is CASRGQGEIEGEQYF. CDR3 bases: TGTGCCAGCAGAGGACAGGGTGAGATTGAGGGGGAGCAGTACTTC.

This clonotype was seen a handful of times. This chain connects TRBV29-1 to TRBJ2-7; D might be TRBD2 (7 bases). Germline values: CDR1 SQVTM, CDR2 ANQGSEA. The CDR3 runs 14 residues. With 5 bases removed from V and 0 bases from J, the gap between germline ends came to 14 bases. CDR3 DNA sequence: TGCAGCGTTCGGAGGGGGGGGAGCTCCTACGAGCAGTACTTC. It translates to CSVRRGGSSYEQYF.

The genes are TRBV11-1 and TRBJ2-5; the match to TRBD1 covers 7 bases. Germline CDR1 SGHAT, CDR2 FQDESV (reference sequence). The CDR3 runs 14 residues. J lost 5 bases, V lost 5 bases, and 8 bases had no gene match. CDR3 DNA: TGTGCCAGCAGCCCCACAGGGGTTCTGGAGACCCAGTACTTC. Residues: CASSPTGVLETQYF. Supplemented by reference TRBV11-1 and TRBJ2-5, the full variable domain reads EAEVAQSPRYKITEKSQAVAFWCDPISGHATLYWYRQILGQGPELLVQFQDESVVDDSQLPKDRFSAERLKGVDSTLKIQPAELGDSAMYLCASSPTGVLETQYFGPGTRLLVL.